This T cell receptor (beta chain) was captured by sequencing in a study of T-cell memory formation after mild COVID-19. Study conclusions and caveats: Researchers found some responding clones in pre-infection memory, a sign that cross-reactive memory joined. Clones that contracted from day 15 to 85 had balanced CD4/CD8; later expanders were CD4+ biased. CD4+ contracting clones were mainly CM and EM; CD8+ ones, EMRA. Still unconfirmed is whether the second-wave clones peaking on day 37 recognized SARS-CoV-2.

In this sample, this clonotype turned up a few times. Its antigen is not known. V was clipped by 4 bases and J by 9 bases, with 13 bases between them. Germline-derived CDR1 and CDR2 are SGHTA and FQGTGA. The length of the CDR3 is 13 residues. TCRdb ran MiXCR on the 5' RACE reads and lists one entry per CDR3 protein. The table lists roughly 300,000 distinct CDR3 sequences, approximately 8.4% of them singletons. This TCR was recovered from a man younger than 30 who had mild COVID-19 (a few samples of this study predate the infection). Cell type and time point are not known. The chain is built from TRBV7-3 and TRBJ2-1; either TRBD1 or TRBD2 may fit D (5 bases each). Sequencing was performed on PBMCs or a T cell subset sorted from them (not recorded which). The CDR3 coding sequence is TGTGCCAGCAGCTCTTCGGGGCCTGGTGAGCAGTTCTTC. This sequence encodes CASSSSGPGEQFF.